Listed below are T cell receptor beta chains from one sample, sequenced in a study of T cell responses to AZD1222 COVID-19 vaccine. Assay used: immunoSEQ multiplex PCR; TCRdb lists only in-frame clones, some missing. The data contain around 130,000 clones, roughly 86% of them seen just once; the ten biggest clones take up around 10%. Sequenced here: peripheral blood, sampled on day 0 of AZD1222 vaccination. Receptors originate from an adult in good health. Each CDR3 is given with its conserved first and last residue. A D gene is named only where the DNA matches it firmly. Clone size is stated in some rows and not others, as once, few, many or a class when expanded.

V gene	D gene	clone size	J gene	CDR3 protein	CDR3 DNA
TRBV7-9	-	-	TRBJ1-1	CASGKWRGLNTEAFF	TGTGCCAGCGGTAAGTGGAGGGGCCTGAACACTGAAGCTTTCTTT
TRBV11-2	TRBD2	once	TRBJ2-5	CASSQTQGPGLAVETQYF	TGTGCCAGCAGCCAAACCCAAGGACCGGGACTAGCGGTGGAGACCCAGTACTTC
TRBV9	-	-	TRBJ1-4	CASSVGGGAANEKLFF	TGTGCCAGCAGCGTTGGGGGGGGCGCAGCTAATGAAAAACTGTTTTTT
TRBV4-1	TRBD1	-	TRBJ2-3	CASTTIQGSTDTQYF	TGCGCCAGCACCACAATACAGGGGAGCACAGATACGCAGTATTTT
TRBV19	-	few	TRBJ1-4	CASRYTGTNEKLFF	TGTGCCAGTAGATACACAGGGACTAATGAAAAACTGTTTTTT
TRBV6-2/TRBV6-3	-	few	TRBJ2-5	CASSYLETQYF	TGTGCCAGCAGTTACTTAGAGACCCAGTACTTC
TRBV9	-	-	TRBJ1-1	CASSVEESAEAFF	TGTGCCAGCAGCGTAGAGGAGTCCGCTGAAGCTTTCTTT
TRBV5-6	-	-	TRBJ2-5	CASSLDSDRVVGETQYF	TGTGCCAGCAGCTTGGATTCGGATAGGGTGGTAGGAGAGACCCAGTACTTC
TRBV4-1	TRBD1	-	TRBJ1-3	CASSEYPGTGKSGNTIYF	TGCGCCAGCAGCGAATATCCCGGGACAGGAAAATCTGGAAACACCATATATTTT
TRBV27	TRBD1	-	TRBJ1-2	CASLGAGGYGYTF	TGTGCCAGCCTAGGTGCAGGGGGCTATGGCTACACCTTC
TRBV28	-	-	TRBJ1-6	CASSPITGNSPLHF	TGTGCCAGCAGTCCTATTACGGGGAATTCACCCCTCCACTTT
TRBV11-2	-	few	TRBJ1-4	CASSLVSEKLFF	TGTGCCAGCAGCTTAGTGAGTGAAAAACTGTTTTTT
TRBV7-9	-	-	TRBJ1-6	CASRGMGNNSPLHF	TGTGCCAGCAGGGGGATGGGGAATAATTCACCCCTCCACTTT
TRBV27	-	-	TRBJ2-3	CASSGAWGLTLTDTQYF	TGTGCCAGCAGTGGGGCTTGGGGCCTGACCCTCACAGATACGCAGTATTTT
TRBV13	-	-	TRBJ1-1	CASSLAPGHQNTEAFF	TGTGCCAGCAGCTTAGCACCGGGACACCAGAACACTGAAGCTTTCTTT
TRBV2	TRBD1	once	TRBJ2-4	CASREGDRVLENIQYF	TGTGCCAGCAGGGAGGGGGACAGGGTCTTGGAAAACATTCAGTACTTC
TRBV5-1	TRBD1	-	TRBJ1-3	CASSFGTGGDTIYF	TGCGCCAGCAGCTTCGGGACAGGGGGTGACACCATATATTTT
TRBV24-1	TRBD1	-	TRBJ2-1	CATSDTGQGARDEQFF	TGTGCCACCAGTGACACTGGACAGGGGGCGAGGGATGAGCAGTTCTTC
TRBV24-1	TRBD2	-	TRBJ2-1	CATSDPPWTSGGYNEQFF	TGTGCCACCAGTGATCCACCCTGGACTAGCGGGGGTTACAATGAGCAGTTCTTC
TRBV18	-	-	TRBJ1-3	CASSPRRGEEYTIYF	TGTGCCAGCTCACCACGTCGAGGGGAGGAGTACACCATATATTTT
TRBV28	-	few	TRBJ2-2	CASSIDLGTGELFF	TGTGCCAGCAGTATTGATCTGGGAACCGGGGAGCTGTTTTTT
TRBV5-4	TRBD1	-	TRBJ1-4	CASSPDRGGINEKLFF	TGTGCCAGCAGCCCCGACAGGGGTGGGATTAATGAAAAACTGTTTTTT
TRBV5-4	TRBD2	-	TRBJ2-2	CASSPGLAGGLGTGELFF	TGTGCCAGCAGCCCCGGACTAGCGGGGGGGCTCGGCACCGGGGAGCTGTTTTTT
TRBV30	-	-	TRBJ1-6	CAWSVLGTTNSPLHF	TGTGCCTGGAGTGTTTTAGGGACAACGAATTCACCCCTCCACTTT
TRBV29-1	-	-	TRBJ2-1	CSVEGRRGPYNEQFF	TGCAGCGTTGAAGGACGGCGGGGGCCTTACAATGAGCAGTTCTTC
TRBV9	TRBD1	-	TRBJ2-7	CASSVGQGAYEQYF	TGTGCCAGCAGCGTAGGACAGGGGGCCTACGAGCAGTACTTC
TRBV4-1	-	-	TRBJ2-7	CASSQGLRSRGSYEQYF	TGCGCCAGCAGCCAAGGCCTGAGGTCGCGGGGCTCCTACGAGCAGTACTTC
TRBV19	TRBD1	-	TRBJ2-2	CASRRQGADTGELFF	TGTGCCAGTAGGAGACAGGGGGCGGACACCGGGGAGCTGTTTTTT
TRBV5-8	-	-	TRBJ1-5	CASSRGSNQPQHF	TGTGCCAGCAGCCGGGGTAGCAATCAGCCCCAGCATTTT
TRBV7-9	TRBD1	-	TRBJ1-2	CASSLSQTGNYGYTF	TGTGCCAGCAGCTTAAGCCAGACAGGGAACTATGGCTACACCTTC
TRBV27	TRBD1	-	TRBJ1-5	CASKTGGKPQHF	TGTGCCAGCAAAACAGGGGGCAAGCCCCAGCATTTT
TRBV7-9	-	-	TRBJ1-5	CASSPGVASNQPQHF	TGTGCCAGCAGCCCGGGGGTAGCCAGCAATCAGCCCCAGCATTTT
TRBV9	TRBD2	-	TRBJ2-5	CASSVAPVGISGGLVETQYF	TGTGCCAGCAGCGTAGCCCCGGTCGGGATTAGCGGGGGGTTGGTGGAGACCCAGTACTTC
TRBV7-2	-	few	TRBJ1-5	CASSLGGKVPSQPQHF	TGTGCCAGCAGCTTAGGCGGGAAGGTACCCTCTCAGCCCCAGCATTTT